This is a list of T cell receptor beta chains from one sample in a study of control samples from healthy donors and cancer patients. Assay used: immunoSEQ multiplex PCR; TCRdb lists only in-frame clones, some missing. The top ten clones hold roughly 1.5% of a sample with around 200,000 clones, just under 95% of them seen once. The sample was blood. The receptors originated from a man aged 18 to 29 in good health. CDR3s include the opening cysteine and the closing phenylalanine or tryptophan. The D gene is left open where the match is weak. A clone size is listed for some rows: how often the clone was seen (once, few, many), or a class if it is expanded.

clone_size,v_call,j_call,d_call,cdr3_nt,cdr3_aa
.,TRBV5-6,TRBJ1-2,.,TGTGCCAGCAGCGTAGCTAACTATGGCTACACCTTC,CASSVANYGYTF
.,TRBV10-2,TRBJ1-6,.,TGCGCCAGCAGTGAGAGAACTCTACGGGGTAATAATTCACCCCTCCACTTT,CASSERTLRGNNSPLHF
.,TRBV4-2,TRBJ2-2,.,TGTGCCAGCAGCCAAGTAGAAGGCAGGCTTTACGCGAACACCGGGGAGCTGTTTTTT,CASSQVEGRLYANTGELFF
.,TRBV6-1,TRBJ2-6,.,TGTGCCAGCAGGGAAGGGGGCTCTGGGGCCAACGTCCTGACTTTC,CASREGGSGANVLTF
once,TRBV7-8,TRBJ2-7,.,TGTGCCAGCAGCTCCGCCGGACACCGAACCTACGAGCAGTACTTC,CASSSAGHRTYEQYF
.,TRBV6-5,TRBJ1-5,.,TGTGCCAGCATATTGTGGACGGACGATCAGCCCCAGCATTTT,CASILWTDDQPQHF
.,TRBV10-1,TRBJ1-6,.,TGCGCCAGCAGTGAGTCAATTGGTGTTTCACCCCTCCACTTT,CASSESIGVSPLHF
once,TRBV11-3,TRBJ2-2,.,TGTGCCAGCAGCTCCCCTAACACCGGGGAGCTGTTTTTT,CASSSPNTGELFF
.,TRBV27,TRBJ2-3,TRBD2,TGTGCCAGCCGGCGACTAGCGGGGTCCACAGATACGCAGTATTTT,CASRRLAGSTDTQYF
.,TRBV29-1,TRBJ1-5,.,TGCAGCGTGGGGGCGGAGAATCAGCCCCAGCATTTT,CSVGAENQPQHF
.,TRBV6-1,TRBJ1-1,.,TGTGCCAGCAGTGATCGGCAGGGACGGACTGAAGCTTTCTTT,CASSDRQGRTEAFF
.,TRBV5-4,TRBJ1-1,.,TGTGCCAGCAGCGATCCGCGCGACGGCTATGAAGCTTTCTTT,CASSDPRDGYEAFF
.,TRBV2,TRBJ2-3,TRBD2,TGTGCCAGCAGTCCCGGGACTAGCGGGGACAGGCTTTTAGATACGCAGTATTTT,CASSPGTSGDRLLDTQYF
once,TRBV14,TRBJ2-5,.,TGTGCCAGCAGCCCACGATTAGGGTTGGGCCAAGAGACCCAGTACTTC,CASSPRLGLGQETQYF
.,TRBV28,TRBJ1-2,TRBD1,TGTGCCAGCAGTTCGACAGGGGGCGGGTATGGCTACACCTTC,CASSSTGGGYGYTF
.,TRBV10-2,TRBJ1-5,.,TGCGCCAGCAGCCAGGTTGTGCAGCCCCAGCATTTT,CASSQVVQPQHF
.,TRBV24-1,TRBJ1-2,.,TGTGCCACCAGTGACCCCTGGACGGGCCCACGAAGCTACACCTTC,CATSDPWTGPRSYTF
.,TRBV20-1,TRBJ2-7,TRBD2,TGCAGTGCTAGTAGGCCTAGCGGGACATTCAACGAGCAGTACTTC,CSASRPSGTFNEQYF
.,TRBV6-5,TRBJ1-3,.,TGTGCCAGCAGTTATTCCGGGACAGGAAACACCATATATTTT,CASSYSGTGNTIYF
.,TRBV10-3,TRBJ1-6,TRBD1,TGTGCCATCAGTGAGTCCTCCGGGACAGGGATTTCACCCCTCCACTTT,CAISESSGTGISPLHF
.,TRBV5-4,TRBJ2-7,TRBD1,TGTGCCAGCAGCTCCCGACAGGGGGCCACCTACGAGCAGTACTTC,CASSSRQGATYEQYF
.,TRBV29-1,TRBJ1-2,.,TGCAGCGTTTTACAGGGAAGTGGCTACACCTTC,CSVLQGSGYTF
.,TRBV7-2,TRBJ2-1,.,TGTGCCAGCAGCCTCCTCGGTGGGCCCTCGGAGTTCTTC,CASSLLGGPSEFF
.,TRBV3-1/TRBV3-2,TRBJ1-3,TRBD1,TGTGCCAGCAGCCCACTCCCGGGACAGGGGGTCCTGTCTGGAAACACCATATATTTT,CASSPLPGQGVLSGNTIYF
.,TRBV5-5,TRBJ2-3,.,TGTGCCAGCAGCTTGGCCGTTGGTCAGGGATCCGGCACAGATACGCAGTATTTT,CASSLAVGQGSGTDTQYF
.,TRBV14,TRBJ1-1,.,TGTGCCAGCAGCCAACTCCAAACTGAAGCTTTCTTT,CASSQLQTEAFF
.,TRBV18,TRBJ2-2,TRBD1,TGTGCCAGCTCACAGGGACAGGCTAACACCGGGGAGCTGTTTTTT,CASSQGQANTGELFF
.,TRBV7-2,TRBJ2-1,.,TGTGCCAGCAGTTTCAGCGGAAACTCCTACAATGAGCAGTTCTTC,CASSFSGNSYNEQFF
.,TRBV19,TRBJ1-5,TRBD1,TGTGCCAGTAGTATAACAGGGGGCGGAGGAGCCCAGCATTTT,CASSITGGGGAQHF
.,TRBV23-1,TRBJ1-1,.,TGCGCCAGCAGTCGGGCCGGGAACCTCTTGAACACTGAAGCTTTCTTT,CASSRAGNLLNTEAFF
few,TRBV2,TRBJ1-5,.,TGTGCCGGATCAGGGAGCAATCAGCCCCAGCATTTT,CAGSGSNQPQHF
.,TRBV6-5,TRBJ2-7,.,TGTGCCAGCACTCTGGCGACCTACGAGCAGTACTTC,CASTLATYEQYF
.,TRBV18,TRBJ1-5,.,TGTGCCAGCTCCCACGGGGGTCTGCAGCCCCAGCATTTT,CASSHGGLQPQHF
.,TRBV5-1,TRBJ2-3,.,TGCGCCAGCAGCTTGGCGGTAGGGGGAAGGGATACGCAGTATTTT,CASSLAVGGRDTQYF
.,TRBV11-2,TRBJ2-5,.,TGTGCCAGCAGCTTAGTTTACGAGTTAAAGACCCAGTACTTC,CASSLVYELKTQYF
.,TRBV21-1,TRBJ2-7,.,TGTGCCAGCAGCAAAGAGTTACGGACAGGGATCAGCGAGCAGTACTTC,CASSKELRTGISEQYF
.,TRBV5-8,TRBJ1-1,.,TGTGCCAGCAGCTTGGGAACGGGGGGTCCGAGAACTGAAGCTTTCTTT,CASSLGTGGPRTEAFF
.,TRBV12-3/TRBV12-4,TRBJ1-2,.,TGTGCCAGCACCCCAGGCGGCACCTATGGCTACACCTTC,CASTPGGTYGYTF
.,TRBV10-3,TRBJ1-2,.,TGTGCCACCGAGGGGTACTATGGCTACACCTTC,CATEGYYGYTF
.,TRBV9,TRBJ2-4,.,TGTGCCAGCAGCGTCTCAGGGAGCGGGAACATTCAGTACTTC,CASSVSGSGNIQYF
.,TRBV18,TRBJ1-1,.,TGTGCCAGCTCACCTGTGCCGCAGGTGAACACTGAAGCTTTCTTT,CASSPVPQVNTEAFF
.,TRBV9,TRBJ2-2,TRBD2,TGTGCCAGCAGCCTCGGGACTAGCGGCTCGAACCGGGAGCTGTTTTTT,CASSLGTSGSNRELFF
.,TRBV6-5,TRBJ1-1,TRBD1,TGTGCCAGCACTATGGGACAGGGTGTCACTGAAGCTTTCTTT,CASTMGQGVTEAFF
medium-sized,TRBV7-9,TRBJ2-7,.,TGTGCCAGCAGCCCTCGATCCTACGAGCAGTACTTC,CASSPRSYEQYF
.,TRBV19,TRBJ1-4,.,TGTGCCAGTAGTATAAATGGCAGGGCCCCTGGAGCGACTAATGAAAAACTGTTTTTT,CASSINGRAPGATNEKLFF
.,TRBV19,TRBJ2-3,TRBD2,TGTGCCAGTAGTGAGGGAGGGATTCGCACAGATACGCAGTATTTT,CASSEGGIRTDTQYF
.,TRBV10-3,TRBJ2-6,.,TGTGCCATCAGCTCGTTGTCTGGGGCCAACGTCCTGACTTTC,CAISSLSGANVLTF
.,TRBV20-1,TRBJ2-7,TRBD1,TGCAGTGCTAGTGACAGGGCCACAAGCTCCTACGAGCAGTACTTC,CSASDRATSSYEQYF
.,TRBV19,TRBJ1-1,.,TGTGCCAGTAGCCTTAACAGGGATGGGGCTGAAGCTTTCTTT,CASSLNRDGAEAFF
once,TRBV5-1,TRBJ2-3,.,TGCGCCAGCAGCTTGGCCACGGGGGACACAGATACGCAGTATTTT,CASSLATGDTDTQYF
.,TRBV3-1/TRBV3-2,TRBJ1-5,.,TGTGCCAGCAGCGCGTGGACAGATCAGCCCCAGCATTTT,CASSAWTDQPQHF
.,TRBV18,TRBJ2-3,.,TGTGCCAGCTCACCCCGACCGATCGGGACAGATACGCAGTATTTT,CASSPRPIGTDTQYF
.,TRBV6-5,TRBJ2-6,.,TGTGCCAGCAGCCCCACAGGGCCTGGGGCCAACGTCCTGACTTTC,CASSPTGPGANVLTF
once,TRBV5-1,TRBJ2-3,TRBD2,TGCGCCAGCAGCTTAGGTAATAGCGGGGCTGTAGATACGCAGTATTTT,CASSLGNSGAVDTQYF
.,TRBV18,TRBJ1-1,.,TGTGCCAGCTCACCAGGGAGAGACACTGAAGCTTTCTTT,CASSPGRDTEAFF
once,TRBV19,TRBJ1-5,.,TGTGCCAGTAGTATGAGGGGTAGTAGCAATCAGCCCCAGCATTTT,CASSMRGSSNQPQHF